This TCR beta chain appears in the sequencing data of a study of blood T cell repertoires in COVID-19. Study-level information: Donors in the United States, Italy and Spain gave samples during acute or convalescent COVID-19.

Per the authors' pipeline: The authors estimated nucleated cell counts from reference gene primer amplification. Sequencing used immunoSEQ multiplex PCR; TCRdb keeps in-frame clones, though not all of them. For V, J and clone size, that table is used; D and trimming come from the DNA. The sample has more than 85,000 clones; around nine tenths are singletons. V was clipped by 2 bases and J by 1 base, with 3 bases between them. CDR3 length: 12 residues. The germline gives CDR1 MDHEN, CDR2 SYDVKM. J is TRBJ2-7 and V is TRBV28; D is unresolved. Sequencing was done on a sample of peripheral blood. This sequence originates from a woman aged 80 or over with acute or convalescent COVID-19. CDR3 DNA sequence: TGTGCCAGCAGTTTAACTTCCTACGAGCAGTACTTC. Protein sequence: CASSLTSYEQYF. Drawing the rest from reference TRBV28 and TRBJ2-7, the complete variable domain is DVKVTQSSRYLVKRTGEKVFLECVQDMDHENMFWYRQDPGLGLRLIYFSYDVKMKEKGDIPEGYSVSREKKERFSLILESASTNQTSMYLCASSLTSYEQYFGPGTRLTVT.